This entry is about one TCR beta chain. No antigen is known for it. Other DNA sequences in this specimen translate into the identical CDR3. This sample is drawn from a study of cytomegalovirus exposure and HLA in healthy donors. Study summary: Later, an analysis reported that the 110 or so validation repertoires had used the same platform as the approximately 660 first-cohort repertoires. The study, taken as a whole, reports: Cytomegalovirus-associated TCR beta chains were listed, numbering 150 to 200. Confirmation was obtained in vitro that a few CMV-associated chains are specific for CMV antigens.

These donors were members of the approximately 110-subject validation cohort, a group separate from the roughly 670-subject first cohort. Profiling relied on immunoSEQ multiplex PCR, and the TCRdb table lists in-frame clones only, not all of them. This sample has roughly 230,000 clones, with about nine tenths found just once. The receptor's source is a woman younger than 45 in good health and CMV-seronegative. Sequences were obtained from PBMCs.

The CDR3: CASSLASGSSYNEQFF. As DNA, the CDR3 is TGTGCCAGCAGCTTGGCCAGCGGGAGCTCCTACAATGAGCAGTTCTTC. This chain connects TRBV5-4 to TRBJ2-1; 8 nucleotides agree with TRBD2. V lost 0 bases, J lost 0 bases, and 2 bases stayed unmatched. CDR3 length: 16 amino acids. CDR1 SGHNT and CDR2 YYREEE come from the germline V gene (reference sequence).